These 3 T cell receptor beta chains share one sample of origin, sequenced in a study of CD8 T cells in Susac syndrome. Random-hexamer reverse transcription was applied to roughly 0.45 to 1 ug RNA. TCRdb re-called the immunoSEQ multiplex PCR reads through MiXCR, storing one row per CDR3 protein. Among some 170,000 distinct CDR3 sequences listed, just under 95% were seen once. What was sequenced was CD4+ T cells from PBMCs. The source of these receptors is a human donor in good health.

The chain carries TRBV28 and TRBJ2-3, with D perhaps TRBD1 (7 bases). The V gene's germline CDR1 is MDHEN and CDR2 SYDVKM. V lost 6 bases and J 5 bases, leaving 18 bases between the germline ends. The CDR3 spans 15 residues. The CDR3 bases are TGTGCCAGCAGGAAAACCAGGGGGAGGTTAGATACGCAGTATTTT. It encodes CASRKTRGRLDTQYF.

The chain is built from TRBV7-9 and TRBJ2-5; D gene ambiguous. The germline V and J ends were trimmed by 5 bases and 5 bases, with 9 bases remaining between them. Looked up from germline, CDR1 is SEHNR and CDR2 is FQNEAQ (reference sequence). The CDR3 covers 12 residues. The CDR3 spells CASSHSLETQYF. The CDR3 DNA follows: TGTGCCAGCAGCCATAGTCTGGAGACCCAGTACTTC.

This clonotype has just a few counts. CDR3 bases: TGTGCCAGCAGTGAGGGTAGTGTCGATGAGCAGTTCTTC. This codes for CASSEGSVDEQFF. This chain links TRBV2 with TRBJ2-1; no clear D. Trimming pared 3 bases from V and 8 bases from J, leaving 11 bases between. The CDR3 has 13 amino acids. Germline V CDR1 and CDR2: SNHLY, FYNNEI.